The present T cell receptor (beta chain) was sequenced within a study of T cell clones after liver transplantation. Study conclusions and caveats: Rather than being deleted, graft donor-reactive T cells may have moved into the graft.

Comments on this clone: Its specificity is unknown.

Germline CDR1 SGHTA, CDR2 FQGNSA. This CDR3 is 14 amino acids long. V was clipped by 2 bases and J by 2 bases, with 7 bases between them. Clones were sequenced by immunoSEQ multiplex PCR, and TCRdb holds only the in-frame ones, with some missing. The repertoire holds over 90,000 clones, with about 86% as singletons. The V and J genes are TRBV7-2 and TRBJ1-5; D is unclear. The sample here was CD4+ T cells from blood, taken around 4 years after liver transplant. This sequence was found in a human patient who received a liver transplant. Some of these T cells may belong to the graft donor. CDR3 sequence (DNA): TGTGCCAGCAGCTTACAAGCGGGCAATCAGCCCCAGCATTTT. Protein: CASSLQAGNQPQHF.